This T cell receptor (beta chain) was identified in a study of OX40 agonist ivuxolimab in advanced cancers. For the study at large: Patients were infused with ivuxolimab every 2 weeks at 0.01 to 10 mg/kg.

Generated by immunoSEQ multiplex PCR, the TCRdb table keeps only in-frame clones and is missing some. The table has some 63,000 clones, about 83% seen once. A note on this clone: Its antigen is currently unknown.

CDR3 length: 15 amino acids. Germline V gene sequence: CDR1 SGHAT, CDR2 FQNNGV. V dropped 4 bases and J dropped 4; count of bases not matched to a gene: 10. Study-wide findings and caveats: Antigen targets of the expanded peripheral T cells went undetermined. Clones of CD4+ and CD8+ blood T cells grew by week 6 at doses of 0.1 to 3.0 mg/kg.

The sequence was obtained from an adult with an advanced solid tumor such as melanoma, head and neck, liver or kidney cancer. The input for sequencing was CD4+ or CD8+ T cells sorted from blood, taken in a trial of the OX40 agonist ivuxolimab. V gene TRBV11-2 combines with J gene TRBJ2-7; 7 bases agree with TRBD1. The CDR3 loop is CASSSVRDRIYEQYF. The CDR3 coding sequence is TGTGCCAGCAGCTCCGTACGGGACAGAATATACGAGCAGTACTTC.